This T cell receptor beta chain was identified in a study of shared clonotypes between healthy human individuals. CDR3 length equals 18 residues. Per the germline V gene, CDR1 is SNHLY and CDR2 is FYNNEI. V lost 5 bases to trimming and J lost 0 bases; unmatched junction nucleotides: 11. Evenly divided among several immunoSEQ plates was the genomic DNA of each subset. TCRdb's copy holds only in-frame clones and misses some; the assay was immunoSEQ multiplex PCR. The table shows around 2.1 million clones, with about 93% occurring only once. It was CD45RO-negative cells, positively selected for CCR7, that made up naive CD8 cells, with terminally differentiated effector memory CD45RA+ cells excluded. Everyone who donated was a Caucasian adult who lived in Nashville, Tennessee.

The chain uses TRBV2 and TRBJ2-1, with TRBD2 identical over 9 bases. The sequencing sample was made of naive CD8+ T cells from PBMCs. The sequence was obtained from a young man in good health. Some clones in this sample may be carry-over from other donors' samples. DNA of the CDR3: TGTGCCAGCAGTCACCGACTAGCGGATAGGAGCTCCTACAATGAGCAGTTCTTC. It codes for CASSHRLADRSSYNEQFF. Combining the CDR3 with reference TRBV2 and TRBJ2-1 gives the whole variable domain EPEVTQTPSHQVTQMGQEVILRCVPISNHLYFYWYRQILGQKVEFLVSFYNNEISEKSEIFDDQFSVERPDGSNFTLKIRSTKLEDSAMYFCASSHRLADRSSYNEQFFGPGTRLTVL.